This entry features one T cell receptor beta chain sequence. As yet, its antigen is unknown. The data originate from a study of radiation and T cells in renal cell carcinoma. Study summary: Nephrectomy followed 15 Gy stereotactic body radiation by 4 weeks.

Regarding time point: blood 2 weeks post-SBRT. Treatment denoted: 15 Gy SBRT to primary tumor, nephrectomy 4 weeks later. Clear cell pathology was present in this patient's renal cell carcinoma. TCRdb keeps only in-frame clones here, not all; method: immunoSEQ multiplex PCR. This sample carries some 150,000 clones, roughly 90% of them seen once, and the ten largest clones take roughly 13%. Study-wide points: From baseline, blood top tumor clonotypes peaked at 2 weeks post-radiation.

Germline CDR1 ENHRY, CDR2 SYGVKD. This CDR3 has 14 residues. V lost 5 bases and J lost 0, with 9 bases in between. This chain links TRBV10-3 with TRBJ2-3; maybe TRBD2 (6 bases). The receptor was isolated from a woman in her forties or fifties with renal cell carcinoma. The sequences come from blood, collected from a patient whose treatment included radiotherapy and nephrectomy. For the CDR3, the DNA is TGTGCCATCAGTTGGGGGACTAGCACAGATACGCAGTATTTT. Translating it yields CAISWGTSTDTQYF.